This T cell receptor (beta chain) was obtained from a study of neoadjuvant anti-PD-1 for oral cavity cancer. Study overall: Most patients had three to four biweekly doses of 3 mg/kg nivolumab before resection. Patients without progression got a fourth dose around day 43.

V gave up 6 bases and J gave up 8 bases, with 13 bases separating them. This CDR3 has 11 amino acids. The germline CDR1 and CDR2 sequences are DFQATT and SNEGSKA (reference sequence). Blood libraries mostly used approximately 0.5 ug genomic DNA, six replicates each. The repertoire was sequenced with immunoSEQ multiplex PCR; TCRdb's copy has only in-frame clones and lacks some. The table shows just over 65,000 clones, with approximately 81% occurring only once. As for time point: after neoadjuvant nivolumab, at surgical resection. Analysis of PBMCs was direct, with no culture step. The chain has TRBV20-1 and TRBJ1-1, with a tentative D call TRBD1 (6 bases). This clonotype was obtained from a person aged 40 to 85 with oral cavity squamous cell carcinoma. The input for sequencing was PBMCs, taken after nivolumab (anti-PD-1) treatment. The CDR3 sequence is CSAAIQGEAFF. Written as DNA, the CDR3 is TGCAGTGCGGCCATACAGGGAGAAGCTTTCTTT.